The T cell receptor beta chain under discussion was sequenced for a study of T cells in localized non-small cell lung cancer. The length of the CDR3 is 15 residues. General study findings and limits: There were a median around 59 of the top 100 tumor clones appearing in adjacent lung. Only one tumor region went through sequencing, so heterogeneity may still be there. Clonality of T cells reached its maximum in uninvolved adjacent lung, surpassing tumor.

Only in-frame clones appear in the TCRdb table, and some are missing; sequencing was by immunoSEQ multiplex PCR. The sample lists some 1,700 clones, roughly 29% occurring once. This clone turned up a few times. The antigen is unknown. The starting material was lung tumor tissue, obtained before any cancer treatment. This TCR was recovered from a woman aged 35 to 75 with stage I lung adenocarcinoma. V gene TRBV21-1 combines with J gene TRBJ1-1. TRBV21-1 is a known pseudogene. Written as DNA, the CDR3 is TGTGCCAGCAGTGGGGTCGGGGTTCGGAACACTGAAGCTTTCTTT. It encodes CASSGVGVRNTEAFF.